The clone carrying this TCR beta chain was observed a few times. Its target is unknown. This sample is drawn from a study of cytotoxic CD8 clonotypes in ibrutinib-treated CLL. Findings of the study overall: Pretreatment clonality was elevated relative to age-matched healthy donors and paralleled circulating CD8+ T-cell counts.

The germline CDR1 and CDR2 sequences are SNHLY and FYNNEI. Trimming pared 5 bases from V and 1 base from J, leaving 14 bases between. The CDR3 is 15 residues long. Produced via immunoSEQ multiplex PCR; TCRdb's table is partial and in-frame only. The sample carries about 330,000 clones, 67% recorded once. The chain is built from TRBV2 and TRBJ1-2, with a weak D call TRBD1 (6 bases). The starting material was PBMCs, obtained after 36 months of ibrutinib treatment. This sequence originates from a human donor with chronic lymphocytic leukemia. The CDR3 DNA is TGTGCCAGCAGTCAATACAGGGTAGTTAACTATGGCTACACCTTC. This gives the protein CASSQYRVVNYGYTF.